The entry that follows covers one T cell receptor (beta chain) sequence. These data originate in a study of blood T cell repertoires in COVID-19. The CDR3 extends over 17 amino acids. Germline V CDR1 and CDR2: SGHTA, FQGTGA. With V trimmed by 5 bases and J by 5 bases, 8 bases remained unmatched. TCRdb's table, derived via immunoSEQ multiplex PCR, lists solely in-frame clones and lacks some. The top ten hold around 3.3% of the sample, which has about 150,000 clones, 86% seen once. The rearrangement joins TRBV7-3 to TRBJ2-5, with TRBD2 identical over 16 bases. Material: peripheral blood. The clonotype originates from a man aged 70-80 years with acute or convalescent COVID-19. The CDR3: CASSTGTSGRVQETQYF. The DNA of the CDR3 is TGTGCCAGCAGCACCGGGACTAGCGGGAGGGTCCAGGAGACCCAGTACTTC.